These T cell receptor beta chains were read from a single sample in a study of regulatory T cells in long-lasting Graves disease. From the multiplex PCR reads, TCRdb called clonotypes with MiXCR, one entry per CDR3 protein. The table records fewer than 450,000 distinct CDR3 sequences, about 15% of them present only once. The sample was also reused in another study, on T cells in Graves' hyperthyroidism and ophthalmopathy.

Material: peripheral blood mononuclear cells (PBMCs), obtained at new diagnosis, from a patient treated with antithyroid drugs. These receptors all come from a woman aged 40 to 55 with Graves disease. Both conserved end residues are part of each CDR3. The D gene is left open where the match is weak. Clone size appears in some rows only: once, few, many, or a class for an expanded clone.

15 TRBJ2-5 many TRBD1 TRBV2 TGTGCCAGCCGCCTCCGGACAGGGGGCGAAGAGACCCAGTACTTC CASRLRTGGEETQYF
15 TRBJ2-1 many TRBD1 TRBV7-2 TGTGCCAGCAGCTCGGGACAGGTTGAGAGGGATGAGCAGTTCTTC CASSSGQVERDEQFF
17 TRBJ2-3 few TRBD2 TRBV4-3 TGCGCCAGCAGCCAAACTAACGCGGGAGATTTCACAGATACGCAGTATTTT CASSQTNAGDFTDTQYF
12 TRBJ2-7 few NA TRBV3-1 TGTGCCAGCAGCCAAGTGGCGCAATGGCAGTACTTC CASSQVAQWQYF
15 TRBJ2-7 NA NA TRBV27 TGTGCCAGCAGTTTAGGGCGGGGAGACTCCTACGAGCAGTACTTC CASSLGRGDSYEQYF
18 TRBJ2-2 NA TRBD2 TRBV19 TGTGCCAGTAGTATCACCTCTGCGGGAGGTGCGGACACCGGGGAGCTGTTTTTT CASSITSAGGADTGELFF
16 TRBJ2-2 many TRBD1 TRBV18 TGTGCCAGCTCACCGACAGGGGCGCCGAACACCGGGGAGCTGTTTTTT CASSPTGAPNTGELFF
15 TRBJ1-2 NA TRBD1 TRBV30 TGTACCTGGACCTCAAGCGGGACAGTCCTCGATGGCTACACCTTC CTWTSSGTVLDGYTF
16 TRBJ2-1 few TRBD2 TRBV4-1 TGCGCCAGCAGCCAAGGTTTTGGGAGGGCCCGCAATGAGCAGTTCTTC CASSQGFGRARNEQFF
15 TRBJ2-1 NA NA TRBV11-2 TGTGCCAGCAGCCCCGGACTTCGCTCCTACAATGAGCAGTTCTTC CASSPGLRSYNEQFF
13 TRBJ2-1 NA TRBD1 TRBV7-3 TGTGCCAGCAGTCGACAGGGGGCGGATGAGCAGTTCTTC CASSRQGADEQFF
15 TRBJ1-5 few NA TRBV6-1 TGTGCCAGCAAACCCGCAGGGGCCTACAATCAGCCCCAGCATTTT CASKPAGAYNQPQHF
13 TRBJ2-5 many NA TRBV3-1 TGTGCCAGCAGCAAAGAGGGTCGGAGGACCCAGTACTTC CASSKEGRRTQYF
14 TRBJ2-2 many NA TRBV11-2 TGTGCCAGCAGTTTCACTAGGGGCACCGGGGAGCTGTTTTTT CASSFTRGTGELFF
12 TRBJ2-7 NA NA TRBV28 TGTGCCAGCAGTCTACTTCCCCACGAGCAGTACTTC CASSLLPHEQYF
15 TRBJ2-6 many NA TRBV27 TGTGCCAGCAGTTTACGGGGTTCTGGGGCCAACGTCCTGACTTTC CASSLRGSGANVLTF
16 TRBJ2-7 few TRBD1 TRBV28 TGTGCCAGCAGTCCTCCGATACCGGGACAGGCCTACGAGCAGTACTTC CASSPPIPGQAYEQYF
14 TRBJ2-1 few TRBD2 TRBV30 TGTGCCTGGAGTGTACTCGCGGGAGAATTTGAGCAGTTCTTC CAWSVLAGEFEQFF
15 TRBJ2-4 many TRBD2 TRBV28 TGTGCCAGCAGTTTCCGGGGGGTCCCCAAAAACATTCAGTACTTC CASSFRGVPKNIQYF
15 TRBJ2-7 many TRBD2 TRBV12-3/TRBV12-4 TGTGCCAGCAGCCCACAAGCCCTAGCGGGCGGTGAGCAGTACTTC CASSPQALAGGEQYF
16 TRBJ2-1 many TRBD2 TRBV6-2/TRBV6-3 TGTGCCAGCAGTTACCCTAGCGGGAGGGCGTACAATGAGCAGTTCTTC CASSYPSGRAYNEQFF
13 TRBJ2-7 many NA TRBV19 TGTGCCAGTAGTATAAACGGGGGCTACGAGCAGTACTTC CASSINGGYEQYF
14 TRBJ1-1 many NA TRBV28 TGTGCCAGCAGTTTAACAGGCCAATACACTGAAGCTTTCTTT CASSLTGQYTEAFF
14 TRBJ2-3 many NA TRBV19 TGTGCCAGTAGTATCAGGGGCCTAACAGATACGCAGTATTTT CASSIRGLTDTQYF
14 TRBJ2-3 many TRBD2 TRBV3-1 TGTGCCAGCAGCACTACTAGCGGGAGTGATACGCAGTATTTT CASSTTSGSDTQYF
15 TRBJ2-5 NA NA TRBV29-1 TGCAGCGTTGGACCGAAAGAGGATCTGGGAGAGACCCAGTACTTC CSVGPKEDLGETQYF
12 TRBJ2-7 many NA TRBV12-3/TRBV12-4 TGTGCCAGCAGTTTTAGTTACACAGAGCAGTACTTC CASSFSYTEQYF
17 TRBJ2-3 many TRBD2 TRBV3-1 TGTGCCAGCAGCCAAGGACTAGCGGGAGGTAGCACAGATACGCAGTATTTT CASSQGLAGGSTDTQYF
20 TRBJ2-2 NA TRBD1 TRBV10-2 TGCGCCAGCTCCCCTTTAGGTAGGACAGGTGGCGGTTCGAACACCGGGGAGCTGTTTTTT CASSPLGRTGGGSNTGELFF
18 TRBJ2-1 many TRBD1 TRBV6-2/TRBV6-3 TGTGCCAGCAGTGAATTGGGGCAGGGGGCGAGGCCCTACAATGAGCAGTTCTTC CASSELGQGARPYNEQFF
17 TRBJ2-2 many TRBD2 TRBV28 TGTGCCAGCAGTTCGACTAGCGGGACAAAGGCAGCCGGGGAGCTGTTTTTT CASSSTSGTKAAGELFF
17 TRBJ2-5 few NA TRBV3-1 TGTGCCAGCAGCCAACGATGGAGCAGGGGTTTTCGAGAGACCCAGTACTTC CASSQRWSRGFRETQYF
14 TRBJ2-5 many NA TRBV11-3 TGTGCCAGCAGCCCCCCGGGGGAGGTGAAGACCCAGTACTTC CASSPPGEVKTQYF
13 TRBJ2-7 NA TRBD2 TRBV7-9 TGTGCCAGCAGCCGCGGGAGCGCCTACGAGCAGTACTTC CASSRGSAYEQYF
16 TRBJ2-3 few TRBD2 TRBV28 TGTGCCAGCAGTTTGGAGGGCGGGAGAGGGGCAGATACGCAGTATTTT CASSLEGGRGADTQYF
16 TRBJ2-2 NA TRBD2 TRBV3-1 TGTGCCAGCAGCCAAGTAGGACTAGACGCCTCCGGGGAGCTGTTTTTT CASSQVGLDASGELFF
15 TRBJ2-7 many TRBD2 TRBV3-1 TGTGCCAGCAGCCAAGTATGGACTAGCGGCTACGAGCAGTACTTC CASSQVWTSGYEQYF
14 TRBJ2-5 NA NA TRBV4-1 TGCGCCAGCAGCCAACATCTGTCTTTGGAGACCCAGTACTTC CASSQHLSLETQYF
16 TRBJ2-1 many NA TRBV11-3 TGTGCCAGCAGCAAATCTTCTGGGGCCTCCTACAATGAGCAGTTCTTC CASSKSSGASYNEQFF
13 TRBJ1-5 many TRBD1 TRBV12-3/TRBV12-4 TGTGCCAGCAATAGGACAGGCGATCAGCCCCAGCATTTT CASNRTGDQPQHF
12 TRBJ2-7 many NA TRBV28 TGTGCCAGCAGTGACTACTCCTACGAGCAGTACTTC CASSDYSYEQYF